The T cell receptor beta chain described here comes from a study of blood T cell repertoires in COVID-19. Study overall: Samples representing acute and convalescent COVID-19 were sourced from the United States, Italy and Spain. In each case, the material was cDNA or gDNA derived from T cells, B-cell-depleted T cells, or PBMCs.

The CDR3 loop spans 11 amino acids. Germline V gene sequence: CDR1 SEHNR, CDR2 FQNEAQ (reference sequence). Trimming pared 2 bases from V and 5 bases from J, leaving 3 bases between. The table lists this clone with a count of one. Study members were between about 18 and 100 years old and lived in roughly 24 US regions. In assigning cohorts, the study relied on participant-reported clinical history. Sequenced by immunoSEQ multiplex PCR; TCRdb stores in-frame clones only, minus some. There are fewer than 200,000 clones in the sample; roughly 80% occur only once, and about 5.3% lies in the top ten. V usage is TRBV7-9 and J usage is TRBJ1-2; D is unresolved. The clonotype was recovered from a woman in her 40s with acute COVID-19. The material sequenced was PBMCs or T cells enriched from blood (not recorded which). The CDR3 region has the DNA TGTGCCAGCAGCTTATCATATGGCTACACCTTC. Translating gives CASSLSYGYTF.